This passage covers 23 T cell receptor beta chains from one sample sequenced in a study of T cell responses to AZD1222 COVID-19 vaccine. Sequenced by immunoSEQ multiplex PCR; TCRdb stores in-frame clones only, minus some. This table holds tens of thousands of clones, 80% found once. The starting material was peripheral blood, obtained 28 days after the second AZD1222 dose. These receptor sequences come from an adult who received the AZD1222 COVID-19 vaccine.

As DNA, the CDR3 is TGCGCCAGCAGGCGGGACGCGAACACCGGGGAGCTGTTTTTT. It specifies CASRRDANTGELFF. J is TRBJ2-2 and V is TRBV5-1, with D possibly being TRBD2 (6 bases). The germline CDR1 and CDR2 sequences are SGHRS and YFSETQ. The CDR3 totals 14 residues. The V and J ends lost 5 bases and 0 bases respectively, with 8 bases between them.

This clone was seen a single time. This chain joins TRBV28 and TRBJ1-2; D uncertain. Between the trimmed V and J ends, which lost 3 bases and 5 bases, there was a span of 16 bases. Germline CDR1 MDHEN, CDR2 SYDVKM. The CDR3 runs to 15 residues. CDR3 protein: CASSLPPRVRYGYTF. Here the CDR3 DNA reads TGTGCCAGCAGTTTGCCCCCTCGAGTTAGGTATGGCTACACCTTC.

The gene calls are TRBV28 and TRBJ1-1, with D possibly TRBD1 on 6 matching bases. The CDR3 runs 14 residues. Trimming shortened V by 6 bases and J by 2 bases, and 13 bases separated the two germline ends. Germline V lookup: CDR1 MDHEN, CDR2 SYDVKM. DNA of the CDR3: TGTGCCAGCAGCCCGACAGGTGAAAACACTGAAGCTTTCTTT. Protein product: CASSPTGENTEAFF.

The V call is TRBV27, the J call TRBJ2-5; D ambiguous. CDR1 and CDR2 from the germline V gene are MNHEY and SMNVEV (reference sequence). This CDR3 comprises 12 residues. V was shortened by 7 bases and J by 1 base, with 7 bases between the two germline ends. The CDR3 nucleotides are TGTGCCAGCAAACACCTCCAAGAGACCCAGTACTTC. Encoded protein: CASKHLQETQYF.

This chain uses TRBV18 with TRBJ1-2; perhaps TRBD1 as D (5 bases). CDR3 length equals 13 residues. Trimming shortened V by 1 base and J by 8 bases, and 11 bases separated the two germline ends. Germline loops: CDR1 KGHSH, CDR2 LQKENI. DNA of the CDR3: TGTGCCAGCTCACCACGGGGCGAGGGGGGCTACACCTTC. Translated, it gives CASSPRGEGGYTF. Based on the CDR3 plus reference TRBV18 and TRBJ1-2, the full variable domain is NAGVMQNPRHLVRRRGQEARLRCSPMKGHSHVYWYRQLPEEGLKFMVYLQKENIIDESGMPKERFSAEFPKEGPSILRIQQVVRGDSAAYFCASSPRGEGGYTFGSGTRLTVV.

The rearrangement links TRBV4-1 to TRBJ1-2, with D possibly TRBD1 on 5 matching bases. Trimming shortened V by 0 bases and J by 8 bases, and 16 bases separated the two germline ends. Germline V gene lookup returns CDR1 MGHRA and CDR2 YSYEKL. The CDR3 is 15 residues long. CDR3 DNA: TGCGCCAGCAGCCAAGATGAAAGGGAACGGGGGGGCTACACCTTC. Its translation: CASSQDERERGGYTF.

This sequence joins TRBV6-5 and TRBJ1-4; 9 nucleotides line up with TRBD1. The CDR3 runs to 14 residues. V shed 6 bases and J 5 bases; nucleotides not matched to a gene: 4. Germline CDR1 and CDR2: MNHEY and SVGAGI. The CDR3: CASSLGQGNEKLFF. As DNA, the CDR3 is TGTGCCAGCAGCCTCGGACAGGGGAATGAAAAACTGTTTTTT.

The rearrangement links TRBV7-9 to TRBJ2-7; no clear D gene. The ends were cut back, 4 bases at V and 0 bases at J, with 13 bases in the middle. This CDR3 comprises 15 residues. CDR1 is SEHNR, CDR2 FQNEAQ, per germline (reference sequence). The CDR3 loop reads CASSSGAASSYEQYF. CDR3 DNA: TGTGCCAGCAGCTCCGGCGCCGCCAGCTCCTACGAGCAGTACTTC.

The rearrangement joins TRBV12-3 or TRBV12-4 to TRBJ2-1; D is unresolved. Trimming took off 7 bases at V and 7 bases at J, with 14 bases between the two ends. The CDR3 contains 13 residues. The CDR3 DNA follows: TGTGCCAGCAACCTGTCCCCTCGTAATGAGCAGTTCTTC. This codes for CASNLSPRNEQFF.

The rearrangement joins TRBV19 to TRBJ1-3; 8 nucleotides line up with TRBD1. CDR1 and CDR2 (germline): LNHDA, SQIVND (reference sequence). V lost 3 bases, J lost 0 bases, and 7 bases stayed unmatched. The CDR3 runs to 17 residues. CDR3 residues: CASSIQGATSSGNTIYF. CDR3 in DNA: TGTGCCAGTAGTATCCAGGGGGCCACCAGCTCTGGAAACACCATATATTTT.

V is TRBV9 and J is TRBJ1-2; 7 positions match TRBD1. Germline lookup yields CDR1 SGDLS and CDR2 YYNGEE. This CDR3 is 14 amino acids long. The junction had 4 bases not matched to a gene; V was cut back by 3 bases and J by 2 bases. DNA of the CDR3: TGTGCCAGCAGCGGACTGACAGGGAACTATGGCTACACCTTC. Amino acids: CASSGLTGNYGYTF.

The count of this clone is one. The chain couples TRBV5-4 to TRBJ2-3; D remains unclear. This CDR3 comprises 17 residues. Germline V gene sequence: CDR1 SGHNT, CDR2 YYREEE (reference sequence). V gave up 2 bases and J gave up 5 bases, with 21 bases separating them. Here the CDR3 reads CASSLEVQRPTGDTQYF. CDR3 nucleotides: TGTGCCAGCAGCTTAGAAGTCCAAAGGCCTACGGGAGATACGCAGTATTTT.

The CDR3, as DNA: TGTGCCAGCAGTGAATCTGGGGCCCAGCATTTT. Protein product: CASSESGAQHF. The chain links TRBV6-1 to TRBJ1-5; no definite D call. Germline V CDR1 and CDR2: MNHNS, SASEGT. This CDR3 has 11 residues. V lost 2 bases and J 11 bases, leaving 7 bases between the germline ends.

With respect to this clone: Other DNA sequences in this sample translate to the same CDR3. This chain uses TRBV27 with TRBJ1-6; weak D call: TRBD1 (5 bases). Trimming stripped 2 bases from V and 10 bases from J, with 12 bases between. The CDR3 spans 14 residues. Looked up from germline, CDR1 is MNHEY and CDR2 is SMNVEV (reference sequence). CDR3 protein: CASSLGQGGSPLHF. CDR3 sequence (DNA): TGTGCCAGCAGTTTAGGCCAGGGCGGATCACCCCTCCACTTT.

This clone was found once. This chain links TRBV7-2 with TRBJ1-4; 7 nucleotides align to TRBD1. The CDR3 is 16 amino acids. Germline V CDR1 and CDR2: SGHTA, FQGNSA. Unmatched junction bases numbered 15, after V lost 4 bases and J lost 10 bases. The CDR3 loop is CASSSQRGQAGGKLFF. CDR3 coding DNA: TGTGCCAGCAGCTCCCAACGAGGACAGGCCGGGGGAAAACTGTTTTTT.

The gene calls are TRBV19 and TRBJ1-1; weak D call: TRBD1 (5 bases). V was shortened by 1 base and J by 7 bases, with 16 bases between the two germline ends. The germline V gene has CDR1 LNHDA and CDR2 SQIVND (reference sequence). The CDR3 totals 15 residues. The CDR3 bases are TGTGCCAGTAGTATAGGGGGACTCTCGGGAATTGAAGCTTTCTTT. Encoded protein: CASSIGGLSGIEAFF.

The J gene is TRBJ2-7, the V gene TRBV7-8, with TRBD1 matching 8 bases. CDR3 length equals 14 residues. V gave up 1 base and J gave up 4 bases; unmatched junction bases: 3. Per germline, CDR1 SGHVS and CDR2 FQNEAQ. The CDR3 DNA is TGTGCCAGCAGCTTAGGTGACAGGGGTTACGAGCAGTACGTC. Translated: CASSLGDRGYEQYV.

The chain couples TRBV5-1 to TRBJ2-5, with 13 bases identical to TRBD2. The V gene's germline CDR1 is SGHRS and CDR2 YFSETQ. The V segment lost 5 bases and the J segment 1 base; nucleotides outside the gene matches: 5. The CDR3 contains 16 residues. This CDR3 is CASSPGTSGIQETQYF. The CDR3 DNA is TGCGCCAGCAGTCCTGGGACTAGCGGGATCCAAGAGACCCAGTACTTC.

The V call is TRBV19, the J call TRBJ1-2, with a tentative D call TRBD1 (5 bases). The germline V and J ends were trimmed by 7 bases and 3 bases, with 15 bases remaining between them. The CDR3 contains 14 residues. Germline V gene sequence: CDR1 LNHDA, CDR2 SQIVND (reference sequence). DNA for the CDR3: TGTGCCAGTACCCCCCGGGGCGGCTACTATGGCTACACCTTC. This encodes CASTPRGGYYGYTF.

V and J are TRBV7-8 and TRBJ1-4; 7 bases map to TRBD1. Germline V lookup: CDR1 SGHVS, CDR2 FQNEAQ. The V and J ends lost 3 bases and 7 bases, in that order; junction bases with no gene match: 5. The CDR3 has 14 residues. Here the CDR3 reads CASSFHRGSEKLFF. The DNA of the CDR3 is TGTGCCAGCAGCTTTCACAGGGGTAGTGAAAAACTGTTTTTT.

The CDR3 sequence is CASSLGTFYGYTF. The CDR3 DNA follows: TGTGCCAGCAGCTTAGGGACCTTCTATGGCTACACCTTC. The V and J genes are TRBV5-6 and TRBJ1-2; D is perhaps TRBD1 (5 bases). Germline CDR1 SGHDT, CDR2 YYEEEE. Deletions cut 2 bases from V and 4 bases from J, with 9 bases between. The CDR3 is 13 residues long.

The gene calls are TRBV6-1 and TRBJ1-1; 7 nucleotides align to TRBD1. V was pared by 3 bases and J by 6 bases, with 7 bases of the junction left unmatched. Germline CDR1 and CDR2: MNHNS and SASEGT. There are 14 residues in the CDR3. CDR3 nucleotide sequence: TGTGCCAGCAGTGAGGCCACTACAGGGGCTGAAGCTTTCTTT. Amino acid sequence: CASSEATTGAEAFF.

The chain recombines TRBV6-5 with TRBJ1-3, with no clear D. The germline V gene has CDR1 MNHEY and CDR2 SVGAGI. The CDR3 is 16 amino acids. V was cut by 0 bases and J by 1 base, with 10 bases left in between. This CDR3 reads CASSYSNRASGNTIYF. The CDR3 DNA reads TGTGCCAGCAGTTACTCGAATAGGGCATCTGGAAACACCATATATTTT.